The present entry profiles one TCR beta chain with its context. Its antigen is still unknown. The data stem from a study of CD8+ T cells in alopecia areata. Study context: Each of the treated patients was given oral tofacitinib, 5 to 10 mg twice daily, for moderate-to-severe alopecia areata. General study findings and limits: Among the top 100, expanded CD8+ clones, as well as scalp clonality, were significantly decreased by tofacitinib.

Extraction of RNA preceded its reverse transcription into cDNA, which served as the sequencing template. Repertoires were generated with immunoSEQ multiplex PCR, while TCRdb's copy carries only in-frame clones and drops some. The table lists more than 150,000 clones, roughly three fifths of them singletons, with around 13% in the top ten. The treatment was: oral pan-JAK inhibitor, 5-10 mg twice daily. Punch biopsies of lesional scalp, plus peripheral blood, were taken from alopecia areata patients. Sequenced here: CD8+ T cells sorted from blood, sampled at week 24, from a patient treated with tofacitinib. The sequence was obtained from a human donor with alopecia areata.

The CDR3 DNA reads as TGTGCCAGCAGCAGTGACAGGGCTGAAGCTTTCTTT. Translated: CASSSDRAEAFF. The rearrangement uses TRBV5-6 and TRBJ1-1; 7 nucleotides line up with TRBD1. The CDR3 totals 12 residues. V lost 4 bases and J lost 6; bases outside the gene matches: 3. Germline V CDR1 and CDR2: SGHDT, YYEEEE.